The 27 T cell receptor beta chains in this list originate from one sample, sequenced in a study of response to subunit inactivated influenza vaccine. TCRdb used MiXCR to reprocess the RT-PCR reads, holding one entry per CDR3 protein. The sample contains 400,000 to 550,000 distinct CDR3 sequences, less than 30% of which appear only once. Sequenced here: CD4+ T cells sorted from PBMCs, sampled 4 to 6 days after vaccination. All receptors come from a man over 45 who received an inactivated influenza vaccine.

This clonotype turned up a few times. CDR3 in DNA: TGTGCCAGCAGCAAACTGACCGGGGAGCTGTTTTTT. This encodes CASSKLTGELFF. V gene TRBV5-5 combines with J gene TRBJ2-2; no firm D call. Germline-derived CDR1 and CDR2 are SGHKS and YYEKEE (reference sequence). V shed 4 bases and J shed 5 bases, with 6 bases lying between them. CDR3 size: 12 residues.

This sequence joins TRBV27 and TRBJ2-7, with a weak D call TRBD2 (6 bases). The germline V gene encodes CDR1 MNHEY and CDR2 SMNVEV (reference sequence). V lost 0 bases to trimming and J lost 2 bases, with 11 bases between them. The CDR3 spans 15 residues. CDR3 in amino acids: CASSLSAGNAYEQYF. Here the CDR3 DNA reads TGTGCCAGCAGTTTATCCGCGGGGAATGCCTACGAGCAGTACTTC.

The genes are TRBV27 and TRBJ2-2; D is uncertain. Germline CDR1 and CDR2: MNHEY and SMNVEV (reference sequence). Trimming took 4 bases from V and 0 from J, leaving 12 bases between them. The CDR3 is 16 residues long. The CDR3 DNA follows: TGTGCCAGCAGTTGGGGATCTAACGCGAACACCGGGGAGCTGTTTTTT. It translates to CASSWGSNANTGELFF.

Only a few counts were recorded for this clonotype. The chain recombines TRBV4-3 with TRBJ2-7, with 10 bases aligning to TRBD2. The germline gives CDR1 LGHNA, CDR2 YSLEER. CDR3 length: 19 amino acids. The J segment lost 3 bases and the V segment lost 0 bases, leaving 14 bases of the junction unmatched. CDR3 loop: CASSQDLTSGTVGNYEQYF. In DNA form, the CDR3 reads TGCGCCAGCAGCCAAGATCTAACTAGCGGGACTGTGGGCAACTACGAGCAGTACTTC.

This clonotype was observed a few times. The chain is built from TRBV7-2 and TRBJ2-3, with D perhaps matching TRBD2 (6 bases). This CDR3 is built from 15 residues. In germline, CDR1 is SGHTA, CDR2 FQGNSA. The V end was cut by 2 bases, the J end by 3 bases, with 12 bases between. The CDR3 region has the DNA TGTGCCAGCAGCTTAATGGGGGGAAATACAGATACGCAGTATTTT. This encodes CASSLMGGNTDTQYF. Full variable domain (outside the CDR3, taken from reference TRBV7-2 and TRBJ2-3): GAGVSQSPSNKVTEKGKDVELRCDPISGHTALYWYRQSLGQGLEFLIYFQGNSAPDKSGLPSDRFSAERTGGSVSTLTIQRTQQEDSAVYLCASSLMGGNTDTQYFGPGTRLTVL.

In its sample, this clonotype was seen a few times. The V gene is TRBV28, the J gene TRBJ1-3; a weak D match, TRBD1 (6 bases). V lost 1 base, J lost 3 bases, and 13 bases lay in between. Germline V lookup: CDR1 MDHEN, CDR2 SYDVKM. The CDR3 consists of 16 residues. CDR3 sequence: CASSLFRGLGGNTIYF. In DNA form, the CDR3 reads TGTGCCAGCAGTTTATTCAGGGGCCTGGGTGGAAACACCATATATTTT.

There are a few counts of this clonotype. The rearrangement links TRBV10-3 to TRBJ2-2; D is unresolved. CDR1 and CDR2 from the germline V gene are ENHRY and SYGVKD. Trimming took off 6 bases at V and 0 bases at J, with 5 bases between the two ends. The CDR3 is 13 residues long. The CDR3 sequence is CAIRDANTGELFF. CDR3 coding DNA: TGTGCCATCAGGGACGCGAACACCGGGGAGCTGTTTTTT.

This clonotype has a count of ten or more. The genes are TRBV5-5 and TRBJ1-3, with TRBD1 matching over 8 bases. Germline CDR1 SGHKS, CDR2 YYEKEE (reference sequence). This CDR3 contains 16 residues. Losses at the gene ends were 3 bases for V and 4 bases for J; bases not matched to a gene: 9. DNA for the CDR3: TGTGCCAGCAGCTCTAACCCGGACAGGGTGGGAAACACCATATATTTT. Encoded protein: CASSSNPDRVGNTIYF.

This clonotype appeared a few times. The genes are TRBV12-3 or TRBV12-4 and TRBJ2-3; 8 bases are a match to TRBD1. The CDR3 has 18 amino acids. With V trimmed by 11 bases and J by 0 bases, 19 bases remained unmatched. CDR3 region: CALSPIKGTGVSTDTQYF. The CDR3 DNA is TGTGCCCTCAGTCCGATAAAAGGGACAGGCGTGAGCACAGATACGCAGTATTTT.

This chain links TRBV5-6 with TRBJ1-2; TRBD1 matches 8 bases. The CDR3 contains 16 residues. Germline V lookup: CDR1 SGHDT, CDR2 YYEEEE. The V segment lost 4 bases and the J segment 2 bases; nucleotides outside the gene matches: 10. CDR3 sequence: CASSLRTGMGNYGYTF. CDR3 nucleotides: TGTGCCAGCAGCCTCCGGACAGGGATGGGAAACTATGGCTACACCTTC.

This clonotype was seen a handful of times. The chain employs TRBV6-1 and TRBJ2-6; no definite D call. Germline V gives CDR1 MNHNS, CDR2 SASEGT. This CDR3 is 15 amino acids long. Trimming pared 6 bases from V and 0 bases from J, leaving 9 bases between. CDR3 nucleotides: TGTGCCAGCAGGGGTGATTACTCTGGGGCCAACGTCCTGACTTTC. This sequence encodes CASRGDYSGANVLTF.

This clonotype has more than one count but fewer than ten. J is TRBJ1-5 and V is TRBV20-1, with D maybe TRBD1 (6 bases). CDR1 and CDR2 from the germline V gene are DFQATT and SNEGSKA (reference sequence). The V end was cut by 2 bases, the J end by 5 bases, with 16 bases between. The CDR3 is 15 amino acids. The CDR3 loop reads CSARKDSYSYQPQHF. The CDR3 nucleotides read TGCAGTGCTAGAAAGGACAGTTACTCATATCAGCCCCAGCATTTT.

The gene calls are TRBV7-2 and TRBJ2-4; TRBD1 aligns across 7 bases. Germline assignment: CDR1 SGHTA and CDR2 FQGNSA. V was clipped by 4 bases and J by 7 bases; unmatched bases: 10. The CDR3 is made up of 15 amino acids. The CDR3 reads CASSSEGGARNIQYF. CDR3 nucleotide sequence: TGTGCCAGCAGCTCAGAAGGGGGCGCGCGGAACATTCAGTACTTC.

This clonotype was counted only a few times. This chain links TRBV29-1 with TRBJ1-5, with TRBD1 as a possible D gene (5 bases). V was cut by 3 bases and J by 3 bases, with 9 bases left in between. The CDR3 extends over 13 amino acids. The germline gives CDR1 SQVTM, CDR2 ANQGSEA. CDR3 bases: TGCAGCGTTGAGGGGCAGCCCAATCAGCCCCAGCATTTT. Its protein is CSVEGQPNQPQHF.

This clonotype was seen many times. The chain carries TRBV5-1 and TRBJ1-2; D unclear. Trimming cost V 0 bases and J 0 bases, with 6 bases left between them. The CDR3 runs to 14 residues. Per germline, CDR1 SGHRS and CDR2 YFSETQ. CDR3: CASSLVGTNYGYTF. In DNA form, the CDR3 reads TGCGCCAGCAGCTTGGTTGGCACTAACTATGGCTACACCTTC.

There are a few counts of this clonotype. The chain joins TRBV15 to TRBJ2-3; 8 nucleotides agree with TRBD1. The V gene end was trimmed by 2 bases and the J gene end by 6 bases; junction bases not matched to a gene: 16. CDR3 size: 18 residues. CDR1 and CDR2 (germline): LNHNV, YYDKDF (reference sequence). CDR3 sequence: CATSRSLGTGDLRDTQYF. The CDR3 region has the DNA TGTGCCACCAGCAGATCCCTCGGGACAGGCGACTTGAGGGATACGCAGTATTTT.

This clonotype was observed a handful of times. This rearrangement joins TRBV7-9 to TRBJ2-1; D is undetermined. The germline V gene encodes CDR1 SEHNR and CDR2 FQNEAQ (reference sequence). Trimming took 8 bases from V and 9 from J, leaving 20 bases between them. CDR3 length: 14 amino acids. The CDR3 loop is CASGHRVVDAEQFF. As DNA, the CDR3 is TGTGCCAGCGGCCACCGGGTTGTCGATGCTGAGCAGTTCTTC. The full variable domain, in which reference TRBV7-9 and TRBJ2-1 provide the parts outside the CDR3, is DTGVSQNPRHKITKRGQNVTFRCDPISEHNRLYWYRQTLGQGPEFLTYFQNEAQLEKSRLLSDRFSAERPKGSFSTLEIQRTEQGDSAMYLCASGHRVVDAEQFFGPGTRLTVL.

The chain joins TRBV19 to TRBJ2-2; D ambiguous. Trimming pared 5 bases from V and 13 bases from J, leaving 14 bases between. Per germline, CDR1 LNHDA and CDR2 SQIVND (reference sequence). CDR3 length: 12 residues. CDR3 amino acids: CASSLGPSALFF. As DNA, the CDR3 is TGTGCCAGTAGTTTGGGCCCCTCGGCGCTGTTTTTT. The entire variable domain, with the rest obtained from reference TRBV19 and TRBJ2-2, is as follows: DGGITQSPKYLFRKEGQNVTLSCEQNLNHDAMYWYRQDPGQGLRLIYYSQIVNDFQKGDIAEGYSVSREKKESFPLTVTSAQKNPTAFYLCASSLGPSALFFGEGSRLTVL.

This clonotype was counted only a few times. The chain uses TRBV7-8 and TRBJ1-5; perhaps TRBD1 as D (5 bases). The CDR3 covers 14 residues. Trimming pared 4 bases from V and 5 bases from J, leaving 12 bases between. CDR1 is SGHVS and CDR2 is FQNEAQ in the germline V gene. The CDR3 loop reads CASSSGTSYQPQHF. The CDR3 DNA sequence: TGTGCCAGCAGCTCCGGGACCTCCTATCAGCCCCAGCATTTT.

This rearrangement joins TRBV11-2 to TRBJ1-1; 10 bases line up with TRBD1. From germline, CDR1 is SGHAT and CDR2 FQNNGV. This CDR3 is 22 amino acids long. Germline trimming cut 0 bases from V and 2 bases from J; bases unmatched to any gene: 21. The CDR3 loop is CASSLDRFPGQGTLVSNTEAFF. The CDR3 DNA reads TGTGCCAGCAGCTTAGATAGGTTTCCGGGACAGGGGACTTTGGTAAGCAACACTGAAGCTTTCTTT.

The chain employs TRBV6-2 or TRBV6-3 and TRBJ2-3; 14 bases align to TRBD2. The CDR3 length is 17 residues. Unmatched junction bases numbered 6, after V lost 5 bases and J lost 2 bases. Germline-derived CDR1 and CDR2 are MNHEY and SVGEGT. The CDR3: CASSQTSGGGFTDTQYF. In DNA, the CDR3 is TGTGCCAGCAGTCAGACTAGCGGGGGGGGCTTCACAGATACGCAGTATTTT.

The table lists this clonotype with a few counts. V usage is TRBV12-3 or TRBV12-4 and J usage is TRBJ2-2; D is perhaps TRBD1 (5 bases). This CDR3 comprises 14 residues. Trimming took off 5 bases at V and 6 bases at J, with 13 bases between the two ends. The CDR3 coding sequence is TGTGCCAGCAGTCGGGCAGGGCCGGCCGGGGAGCTGTTTTTT. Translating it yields CASSRAGPAGELFF.

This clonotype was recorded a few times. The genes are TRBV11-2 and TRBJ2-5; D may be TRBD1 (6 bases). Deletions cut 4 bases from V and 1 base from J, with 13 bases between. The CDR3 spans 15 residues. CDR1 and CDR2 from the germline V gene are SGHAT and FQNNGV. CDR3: CASSSTRGGQETQYF. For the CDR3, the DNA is TGTGCCAGCAGCTCGACCAGGGGCGGCCAAGAGACCCAGTACTTC.

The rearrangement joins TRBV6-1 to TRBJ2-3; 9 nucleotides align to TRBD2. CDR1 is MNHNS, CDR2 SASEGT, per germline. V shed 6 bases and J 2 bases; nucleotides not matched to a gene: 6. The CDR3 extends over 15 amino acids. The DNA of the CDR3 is TGTGCCAGCAGCCGACTAGCGGAACACACAGATACGCAGTATTTT. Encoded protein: CASSRLAEHTDTQYF.

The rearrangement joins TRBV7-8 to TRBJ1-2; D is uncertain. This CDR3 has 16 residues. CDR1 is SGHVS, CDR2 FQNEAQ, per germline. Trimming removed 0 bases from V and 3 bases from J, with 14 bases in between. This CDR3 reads CASSLARRATDYGYTF. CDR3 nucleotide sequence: TGTGCCAGCAGCTTAGCGCGTCGGGCGACTGACTATGGCTACACCTTC.

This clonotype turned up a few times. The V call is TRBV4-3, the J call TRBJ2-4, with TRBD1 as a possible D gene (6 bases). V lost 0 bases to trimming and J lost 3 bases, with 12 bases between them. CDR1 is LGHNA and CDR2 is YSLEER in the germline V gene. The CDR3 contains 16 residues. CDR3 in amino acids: CASSQDQGYHKNIQYF. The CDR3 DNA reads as TGCGCCAGCAGCCAAGATCAGGGGTACCACAAAAACATTCAGTACTTC.

This chain's CDR3 is CASTRSGTEAFF. CDR3 in DNA: TGCGCCAGCACGAGGTCGGGCACTGAAGCTTTCTTT. The chain uses TRBV5-1 and TRBJ1-1; D ambiguous. This CDR3 has 12 amino acids. Deletions cut 6 bases from V and 4 bases from J, with 10 bases between. Germline lookup yields CDR1 SGHRS and CDR2 YFSETQ.